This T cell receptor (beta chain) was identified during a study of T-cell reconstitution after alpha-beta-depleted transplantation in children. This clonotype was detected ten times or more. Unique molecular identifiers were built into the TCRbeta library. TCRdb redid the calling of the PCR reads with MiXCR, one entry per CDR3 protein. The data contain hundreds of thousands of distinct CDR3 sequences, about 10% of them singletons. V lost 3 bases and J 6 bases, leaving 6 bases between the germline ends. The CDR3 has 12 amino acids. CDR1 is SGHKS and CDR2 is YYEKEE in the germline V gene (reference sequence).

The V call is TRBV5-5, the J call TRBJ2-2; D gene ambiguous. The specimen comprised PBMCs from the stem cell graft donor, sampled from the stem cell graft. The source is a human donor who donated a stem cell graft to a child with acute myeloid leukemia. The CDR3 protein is CASSSRPGELFF. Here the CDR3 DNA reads TGTGCCAGCAGCTCCCGCCCCGGGGAGCTGTTTTTT.